This T cell receptor (beta chain) derives from a study of T-cell memory formation after mild COVID-19. General study results and limits: Later expanders leaned CD4+, whereas day 15 to 85 contracting clones were balanced CD4/CD8. Memory from before infection featured some responding clones, which suggests cross-reactive memory joined. Most CD4+ clones that shrank were in CM and EM, while CD8+ ones turned up in EMRA.

The CDR3 consists of 17 residues. Between the trimmed V and J ends, which lost 3 bases and 2 bases, there was a span of 20 bases. Germline V lookup: CDR1 LGHDT, CDR2 YNNKEL (reference sequence). Via MiXCR, TCRdb re-called the 5' RACE reads, giving one row per CDR3 protein. The table has approximately 350,000 distinct CDR3 sequences, approximately 29% seen once. This clonotype came up a few times. Its specificity is unknown. The gene calls are TRBV3-1 and TRBJ2-7; D could derive from TRBD1 or TRBD2 (5 bases each). The receptor's source is an adult woman who had mild COVID-19 (a few samples of this study predate the infection). Cell type and time point are not known. Material for sequencing was PBMCs or a T cell subset sorted from them (not recorded which). This chain's CDR3 is CASSQAQEGIRAYEQYF. The CDR3 DNA reads TGTGCCAGCAGCCAGGCCCAAGAGGGGATTCGGGCCTACGAGCAGTACTTC.